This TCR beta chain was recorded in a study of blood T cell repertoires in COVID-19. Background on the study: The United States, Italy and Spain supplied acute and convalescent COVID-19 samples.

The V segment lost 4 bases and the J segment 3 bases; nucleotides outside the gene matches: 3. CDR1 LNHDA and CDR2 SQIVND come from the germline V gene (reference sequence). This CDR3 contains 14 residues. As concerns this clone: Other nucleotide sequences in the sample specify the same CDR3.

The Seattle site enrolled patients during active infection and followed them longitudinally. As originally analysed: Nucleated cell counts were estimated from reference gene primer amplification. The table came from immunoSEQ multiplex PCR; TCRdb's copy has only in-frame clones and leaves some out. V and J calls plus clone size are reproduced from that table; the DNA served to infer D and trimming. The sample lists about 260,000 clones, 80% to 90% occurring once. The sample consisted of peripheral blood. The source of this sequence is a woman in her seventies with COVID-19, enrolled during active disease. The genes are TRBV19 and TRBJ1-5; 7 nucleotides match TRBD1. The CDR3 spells CASSTGTDNQPQHF. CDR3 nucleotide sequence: TGTGCCAGTAGTACCGGGACAGACAATCAGCCCCAGCATTTT.